The 19 T cell receptor beta chains presented below share a single source sample, sequenced in a study of cytomegalovirus exposure and HLA in healthy donors (dated 2017 in TCRdb). Library creation used the immunoSEQ multiplex PCR assay. For the multiplex PCR, a mixture combining 60 forward primers for TCR Vbeta segments and 13 reverse primers for TCR Jbeta segments was used. This immuneACCESS table, as held by TCRdb, lists in-frame sequences with V and J called but not all clones. Of the missing ones, under half trace to an unresolved V gene in checked studies; the others have no known cause. The sample data list around 100,000 clones, and around 80% of these were observed just once. The top ten constitute about 6.8% of the sample. Sequenced material: PBMCs. The receptors here all came from a man under 40 in good health and CMV-seronegative.

The CDR3 DNA reads as TGCGCCAGCAGCCCGACAGGGAGACGCTACAATGAGCAGTTCTTC. Its translation is CASSPTGRRYNEQFF. The V gene is TRBV4-3, the J gene TRBJ2-1; 7 nucleotides line up with TRBD1. The CDR3 length is 15 residues. Germline V gene data show CDR1 as LGHNA and CDR2 as YSLEER. V was pared by 4 bases and J by 3 bases, with 6 bases of the junction left unmatched.

The genes are TRBV9 and TRBJ2-3; TRBD2 agrees at 9 bases. This CDR3 has 16 amino acids. After removal of 0 bases from V and 2 bases from J, the junction contained 4 bases not matched to a gene. Germline V gene sequence: CDR1 SGDLS, CDR2 YYNGEE. CDR3 sequence (DNA): TGTGCCAGCAGCGTAGCTGGCGGGAGGGCCACAGATACGCAGTATTTT. Residues: CASSVAGGRATDTQYF.

The chain joins TRBV13 to TRBJ2-5; TRBD2 agrees at 13 bases. The J call may be in error: the DNA end matches TRBJ2-7 better. Germline CDR1 and CDR2: PRHDT and FYEKMQ (reference sequence). CDR3 length: 17 residues. The CDR3, as DNA: TGTGCCAGCAGCTCCTCCCCGAGGACTAGCGGGAGCTACGAGCAGTACTTC. Amino acid sequence: CASSSSPRTSGSYEQYF.

This chain links TRBV11-3 with TRBJ2-2; 10 nucleotides align to TRBD1. This CDR3 comprises 15 residues. Per the germline V gene, CDR1 is SGHNT and CDR2 is YENEEA. Germline trimming cut 5 bases from V and 7 bases from J; bases unmatched to any gene: 7. The CDR3 here is CASSRDRGYVGELFF. In DNA, the CDR3 is TGTGCCAGCAGCCGGGACAGGGGTTACGTCGGGGAGCTGTTTTTT.

The chain couples TRBV7-2 to TRBJ2-3; 12 bases agree with TRBD2. Germline loops: CDR1 SGHTA, CDR2 FQGNSA. With 4 bases clipped from V and 1 base from J, the junction kept 6 bases outside the gene matches. The CDR3 sequence is 17 residues long. Here the CDR3 reads CASSSWTSGIGTDTQYF. The CDR3 bases are TGTGCCAGCAGCTCGTGGACTAGCGGGATTGGCACAGATACGCAGTATTTT.

The chain joins TRBV20-1 to TRBJ1-2, with TRBD1 matching over 7 bases. Germline trimming cut 5 bases from V and 7 bases from J; bases unmatched to any gene: 1. There are 10 residues in the CDR3. Germline assignment: CDR1 DFQATT and CDR2 SNEGSKA (reference sequence). The CDR3 region has the DNA TGCAGTGCTGGGACAGCTGGCTACACCTTC. It specifies CSAGTAGYTF.

Note on this clone: At the DNA level, this CDR3 is encoded by other sequences in the same sample as well. The rearrangement joins TRBV7-9 to TRBJ2-3, with TRBD2 matching over 13 bases. The CDR3 totals 18 residues. Trimming at V came to 2 bases and at J to 3 bases, leaving 8 bases not matched to a gene. Germline CDR1 SEHNR, CDR2 FQNEAQ (reference sequence). CDR3 sequence reads: CASSLRRTSGSVTDTQYF. The CDR3 region has the DNA TGTGCCAGCAGCTTAAGGAGGACTAGCGGGAGTGTGACAGATACGCAGTATTTT.

The V and J genes are TRBV27 and TRBJ2-3; weak D call: TRBD2 (6 bases). The CDR3 covers 16 residues. The V gene's germline CDR1 is MNHEY and CDR2 SMNVEV (reference sequence). Trimming took 1 base from V and 1 from J, leaving 12 bases between them. For the CDR3, the DNA is TGTGCCAGCAGTTTATATGGGGGGAAGGGCACAGATACGCAGTATTTT. Residues: CASSLYGGKGTDTQYF.

The chain recombines TRBV6-6 with TRBJ2-1; 9 bases match TRBD2. CDR1 is MNHNY, CDR2 SVGAGI, per germline (reference sequence). The CDR3 consists of 16 residues. Trimming cost V 2 bases and J 6 bases; bases outside gene matches: 8. The CDR3 DNA reads TGTGCCAGCAGTTACGGTAGCGGGAGTTACGGCAATGAGCAGTTCTTC. Translating it yields CASSYGSGSYGNEQFF.

In DNA, the CDR3 is TGCAGCGTTTATGCCGAGCGGGAGCGGGCCGGGGCCAACGTCCTGACTTTC. Its translation is CSVYAERERAGANVLTF. This rearrangement joins TRBV29-1 to TRBJ2-6; 8 bases fit TRBD2. The trim removed 5 bases at V and 4 bases at J, leaving 13 bases unmatched. There are 17 residues in the CDR3. The germline V gene has CDR1 SQVTM and CDR2 ANQGSEA.

This chain uses TRBV18 with TRBJ1-1; weak D call: TRBD1 (6 bases). The CDR3 has 13 amino acids. Trimming stripped 3 bases from V and 3 bases from J, with 8 bases between. Germline loops: CDR1 KGHSH, CDR2 LQKENI. This CDR3 is CASSPPGDTEAFF. The DNA for the CDR3 is TGTGCCAGCTCACCCCCAGGGGACACTGAAGCTTTCTTT.

The chain recombines TRBV5-6 with TRBJ1-2; D not resolved. Trimming cost V 6 bases and J 4 bases, with 19 bases left between them. Germline V gives CDR1 SGHDT, CDR2 YYEEEE. The CDR3 sequence is 15 residues long. This CDR3 reads CASTMGNTAFYGYTF. As DNA, the CDR3 is TGTGCCAGCACTATGGGCAACACTGCCTTCTATGGCTACACCTTC.

The V call is TRBV19, the J call TRBJ1-4; perhaps TRBD1 as D (5 bases). The germline V gene encodes CDR1 LNHDA and CDR2 SQIVND (reference sequence). Trimming took off 4 bases at V and 3 bases at J, with 12 bases between the two ends. The CDR3 is 15 residues long. This chain's CDR3 is CASSTGRGANEKLFF. As DNA, the CDR3 is TGTGCCAGTAGTACAGGGCGAGGAGCTAATGAAAAACTGTTTTTT.

V is TRBV7-9 and J is TRBJ2-7, with TRBD1 matching 11 bases. Germline-derived CDR1 and CDR2 are SEHNR and FQNEAQ (reference sequence). The CDR3 runs to 14 residues. Losses at the gene ends were 5 bases for V and 6 bases for J; bases not matched to a gene: 6. The CDR3 DNA reads TGTGCCAGCAGCCCCCCGGGACAGGGGGGCGAGCAGTACTTC. This codes for CASSPPGQGGEQYF.

This clone was observed a handful of times. The chain recombines TRBV5-1 with TRBJ2-7; TRBD2 might be the D (6 bases). CDR3 length: 14 amino acids. Germline CDR1 reads SGHRS; CDR2 reads YFSETQ. Trimming shortened V by 4 bases and J by 0 bases, and 11 bases separated the two germline ends. The CDR3 DNA sequence: TGCGCCAGCAGCGAGCTAGCGAACTCCTACGAGCAGTACTTC. It codes for CASSELANSYEQYF.

This rearrangement joins TRBV20-1 to TRBJ2-3, with D perhaps TRBD2 (5 bases). Germline CDR1 DFQATT, CDR2 SNEGSKA (reference sequence). This CDR3 is 11 amino acids long. V lost 6 bases and J lost 8, with 12 bases in between. This CDR3 is CSAFTLGTQYF. In nucleotides, the CDR3 is TGCAGTGCGTTTACACTAGGTACGCAGTATTTT.

V gene TRBV9 combines with J gene TRBJ1-6; 7 bases agree with TRBD1. The germline V gene encodes CDR1 SGDLS and CDR2 YYNGEE. The V segment lost 4 bases and the J segment 7 bases; nucleotides outside the gene matches: 14. The CDR3 has 17 residues. The DNA of the CDR3 is TGTGCCAGCAGCCTTGGCCTTCCGGGACAGCCCAATTCACCCCTCCACTTT. Its protein product is CASSLGLPGQPNSPLHF. The entire variable domain, with the rest obtained from reference TRBV9 and TRBJ1-6, is as follows: DSGVTQTPKHLITATGQRVTLRCSPRSGDLSVYWYQQSLDQGLQFLIQYYNGEERAKGNILERFSAQQFPDLHSELNLSSLELGDSALYFCASSLGLPGQPNSPLHFGNGTRLTVT.

The J gene is TRBJ1-1, the V gene TRBV6-5; a weak D match, TRBD1 (5 bases). V was clipped by 8 bases and J by 1 base, with 8 bases between them. The CDR3 contains 12 residues. Germline CDR1 MNHEY, CDR2 SVGAGI. CDR3 residues: CASETANTEAFF. The CDR3 DNA follows: TGTGCCAGCGAGACAGCGAACACTGAAGCTTTCTTT.

This clone occurred once. The chain couples TRBV15 to TRBJ1-4; possibly TRBD1 for D (5 bases). Germline V gives CDR1 LNHNV, CDR2 YYDKDF (reference sequence). The CDR3 loop spans 14 amino acids. The ends were cut back, 5 bases at V and 3 bases at J, with 10 bases in the middle. In DNA form, the CDR3 reads TGTGCCACCAGCCCCGGGGGGTCTAATGAAAAACTGTTTTTT. This gives the protein CATSPGGSNEKLFF. Full variable domain (rest looked up from reference TRBV15 and TRBJ1-4): DAMVIQNPRYQVTQFGKPVTLSCSQTLNHNVMYWYQQKSSQAPKLLFHYYDKDFNNEADTPDNFQSRRPNTSFCFLDIRSPGLGDTAMYLCATSPGGSNEKLFFGSGTQLSVL.